The 4 T cell receptor beta chains presented below share a single source sample, sequenced in a study of regulatory T cells in long-lasting Graves disease. Specified time point: newly diagnosed GD, antithyroid drugs for less than 3 months. Construction of the TCR library relied on RNA isolated from PBMCs. The TCR beta library used iRepertoire HTBI primers with Arm-PCR amplification of CDR3. Each CDR3 protein is one row after TCRdb ran MiXCR on the multiplex PCR reads. The table lists around 450,000 distinct CDR3 sequences, under 15% of them singletons. The sample was also linked to a second study, of T cells in Graves' hyperthyroidism and ophthalmopathy.

Material: peripheral blood mononuclear cells (PBMCs), obtained at new diagnosis, from a patient treated with antithyroid drugs. These receptors were obtained from a woman aged 25 to 39 with Graves disease.

The CDR3 nucleotides are TGCAGCGTTGTCTCGTCTAGCTCCTACAATGAGCAGTTCTTC. This translates into CSVVSSSSYNEQFF. This rearrangement joins TRBV29-1 to TRBJ2-1; D is ambiguous. The CDR3 loop spans 14 amino acids. CDR1 is SQVTM, CDR2 ANQGSEA, per germline. V was pared by 4 bases and J by 0 bases, with 10 bases between.

This clonotype was detected only a few times. The rearrangement uses TRBV20-1 and TRBJ1-2, with D possibly matching TRBD1 (5 bases). V gave up 5 bases and J gave up 5 bases, with 24 bases separating them. CDR1 is DFQATT and CDR2 is SNEGSKA in the germline V gene (reference sequence). The CDR3 length is 16 residues. The CDR3 is CSAPSGGEGLGYGYTF. The CDR3 DNA reads as TGCAGTGCTCCGTCGGGCGGCGAGGGGTTGGGATATGGCTACACCTTC.

In this sample, this clonotype turned up many times. The rearrangement links TRBV7-9 to TRBJ2-6, with TRBD1 matching over 9 bases. Germline V gene data show CDR1 as SEHNR and CDR2 as FQNEAQ (reference sequence). CDR3 size: 19 residues. Unmatched junction bases numbered 10, after V lost 4 bases and J lost 0 bases. CDR3 bases: TGTGCCAGCAGCTCCCAGTACAGGGGGCTAGGCTCTGGGGCCAACGTCCTGACTTTC. Translating gives CASSSQYRGLGSGANVLTF.

The V and J genes are TRBV15 and TRBJ2-4, with TRBD2 matching over 7 bases. CDR3 length equals 14 residues. In germline, CDR1 is LNHNV, CDR2 YYDKDF (reference sequence). Germline trimming cut 6 bases from V and 4 bases from J; bases unmatched to any gene: 6. The CDR3 loop is CATRELGGKNIQYF. As DNA, the CDR3 is TGTGCCACCAGGGAGCTCGGGGGGAAAAACATTCAGTACTTC.